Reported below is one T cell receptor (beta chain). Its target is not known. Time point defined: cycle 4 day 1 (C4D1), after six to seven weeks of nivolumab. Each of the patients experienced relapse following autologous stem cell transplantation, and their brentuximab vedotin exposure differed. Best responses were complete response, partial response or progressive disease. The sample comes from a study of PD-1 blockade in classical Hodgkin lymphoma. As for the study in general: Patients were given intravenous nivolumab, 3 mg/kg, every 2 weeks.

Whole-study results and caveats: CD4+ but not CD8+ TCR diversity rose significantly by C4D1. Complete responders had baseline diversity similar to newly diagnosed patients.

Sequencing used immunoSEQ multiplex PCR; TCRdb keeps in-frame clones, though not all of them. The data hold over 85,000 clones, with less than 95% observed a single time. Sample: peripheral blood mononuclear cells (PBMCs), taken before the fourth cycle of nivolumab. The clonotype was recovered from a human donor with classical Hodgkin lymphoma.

The CDR3 DNA sequence: TGTGCCAGCAGCTTCGTCGGCGGTCAAGAGACCCAGTACTTC. It yields the protein CASSFVGGQETQYF. The chain employs TRBV5-4 and TRBJ2-5; D uncertain. V lost 2 bases to trimming and J lost 2 bases, with 10 bases between them. Germline V CDR1 and CDR2: SGHNT, YYREEE (reference sequence). The CDR3 length is 14 residues.